A selection of T cell receptor beta chains follows, all from one sample in a study of cytomegalovirus exposure and HLA in healthy donors. Produced via immunoSEQ multiplex PCR; TCRdb's table is partial and in-frame only. The sample contains 100,000 to 150,000 clones, around 80% of which appear only once. The sequencing input was PBMCs. These receptors were taken from a female donor in good health and CMV-seronegative. Both conserved end residues are part of each CDR3. Each record gives: CDR3 protein, CDR3 DNA, D gene, J gene, V gene, CDR3 length, clone size. The D gene is left open where the match is weak. Some rows mark clone size as missing; the rest say once, few, many or name a class of expanded clone.

CDR3: CASSRTSGRYEQYF
DNA: TGTGCCAGCAGTCGGACTAGCGGGCGCTACGAGCAGTACTTC
D: TRBD2
J: TRBJ2-7
V: TRBV6-5
length: 14
size: -

CDR3: CASSPLDNHEQYF
DNA: TGTGCCAGCTCACCGCTGGACAACCACGAGCAGTACTTC
D: -
J: TRBJ2-7
V: TRBV18
length: 13
size: -

CDR3: CASSLFGGYNEQFF
DNA: TGTGCCAGCAGTTTATTTGGCGGTTACAATGAGCAGTTCTTC
D: -
J: TRBJ2-1
V: TRBV28
length: 14
size: -

CDR3: CATKGGGGEEKLFF
DNA: TGCGCCACCAAAGGAGGGGGGGGTGAAGAAAAACTGTTTTTT
D: -
J: TRBJ1-4
V: TRBV10-2
length: 14
size: few

CDR3: CASSEQPAGGFYNEQFF
DNA: TGCGCCAGCAGCGAACAACCGGCGGGGGGTTTTTACAATGAGCAGTTCTTC
D: TRBD2
J: TRBJ2-1
V: TRBV5-1
length: 17
size: -

CDR3: CASSPRYRGKDGYTF
DNA: TGTGCCAGCAGTCCTCGGTACAGGGGGAAGGATGGCTACACCTTC
D: TRBD1
J: TRBJ1-2
V: TRBV28
length: 15
size: -

CDR3: CASSHSRDSHSPEQFF
DNA: TGCGCCAGCAGCCACTCCAGGGACAGTCATTCTCCTGAGCAGTTCTTC
D: TRBD1
J: TRBJ2-1
V: TRBV4-1
length: 16
size: -

CDR3: CASRGGGDISYNEQFF
DNA: TGTGCCAGCAGGGGGGGAGGGGACATCTCCTACAATGAGCAGTTCTTC
D: -
J: TRBJ2-1
V: TRBV28
length: 16
size: few

CDR3: CSSSLARSDTEAFF
DNA: TGTTCCAGCAGCTTAGCCAGGTCCGACACTGAAGCTTTCTTT
D: -
J: TRBJ1-1
V: TRBV7-9
length: 14
size: -

CDR3: CASSATSGTSTYEQYF
DNA: TGTGCCAGCAGCGCCACCAGCGGGACCTCTACATACGAGCAGTACTTC
D: TRBD2
J: TRBJ2-7
V: TRBV7-3
length: 16
size: -

CDR3: CACSGGPEDTQYF
DNA: TGTGCCTGCAGCGGCGGGCCTGAGGATACGCAGTATTTT
D: -
J: TRBJ2-3
V: TRBV6-4
length: 13
size: -

CDR3: CASSLVTSGSSEQYF
DNA: TGTGCCAGCAGCTTAGTTACTAGCGGGAGCTCAGAGCAGTACTTC
D: TRBD2
J: TRBJ2-7
V: TRBV11-3
length: 15
size: -

CDR3: CASSEEQGDGYTF
DNA: TGTGCCAGCAGTGAAGAACAGGGGGATGGCTACACCTTC
D: TRBD1
J: TRBJ1-2
V: TRBV6-1
length: 13
size: few

CDR3: CASSRPGQVYNEQFF
DNA: TGCGCCAGCAGCCGACCGGGACAGGTCTACAATGAGCAGTTCTTC
D: TRBD1
J: TRBJ2-1
V: TRBV5-1
length: 15
size: few

CDR3: CASSLGQGNEKLFF
DNA: TGTGCCAGCAGCTTGGGACAGGGGAATGAAAAACTGTTTTTT
D: TRBD1
J: TRBJ1-4
V: TRBV5-6
length: 14
size: -

CDR3: CASTTEGGLNTGELFF
DNA: TGCGCCAGCACCACAGAGGGGGGGTTAAACACCGGGGAGCTGTTTTTT
D: -
J: TRBJ2-2
V: TRBV5-1
length: 16
size: -

CDR3: CASSLGTSGDTQYF
DNA: TGCGCCAGCAGCTTGGGGACCAGCGGGGATACGCAGTATTTT
D: -
J: TRBJ2-3
V: TRBV5-1
length: 14
size: -

CDR3: CASSYSGGRNQPQHF
DNA: TGTGCCAGCAGTTACTCAGGTGGGAGGAATCAGCCCCAGCATTTT
D: -
J: TRBJ1-5
V: TRBV6-5
length: 15
size: -

CDR3: CASSPTGPNTGELFF
DNA: TGTGCCAGCAGTCCGACAGGTCCTAACACCGGGGAGCTGTTTTTT
D: -
J: TRBJ2-2
V: TRBV5-6
length: 15
size: -

CDR3: CASSLNQGGEQYF
DNA: TGTGCCAGCAGCTTAAACCAAGGGGGCGAGCAGTACTTC
D: -
J: TRBJ2-7
V: TRBV7-9
length: 13
size: -

CDR3: CASSYGGRGHHEQYF
DNA: TGTGCCAGCAGTTACGGGGGCAGGGGGCACCACGAGCAGTACTTC
D: TRBD1
J: TRBJ2-7
V: TRBV6-5
length: 15
size: -

CDR3: CASSLSERQGGNTIYF
DNA: TGTGCCAGCTCACTCTCCGAGAGACAGGGTGGAAACACCATATATTTT
D: TRBD1
J: TRBJ1-3
V: TRBV18
length: 16
size: -

CDR3: CASSVAPLAPYEQYF
DNA: TGTGCCAGCAGCGTAGCTCCACTCGCCCCCTACGAGCAGTACTTC
D: -
J: TRBJ2-7
V: TRBV9
length: 15
size: -

CDR3: CACGQRTGNTIYF
DNA: TGTGCCTGTGGACAGCGCACTGGAAACACCATATATTTT
D: -
J: TRBJ1-3
V: TRBV6-1
length: 13
size: -

CDR3: CASSPISGRTYEQYF
DNA: TGCGCCAGCAGCCCGATCAGCGGGCGGACCTACGAGCAGTACTTC
D: -
J: TRBJ2-7
V: TRBV5-1
length: 15
size: -

CDR3: CATSRDRGVSYEQYF
DNA: TGTGCCACCAGCAGAGATCGCGGTGTTTCCTACGAGCAGTACTTC
D: -
J: TRBJ2-7
V: TRBV15
length: 15
size: once

CDR3: CASSLFLGGQDNSPLHF
DNA: TGTGCCAGCAGCTTGTTTCTCGGGGGACAGGATAATTCACCCCTCCACTTT
D: TRBD1
J: TRBJ1-6
V: TRBV5-5
length: 17
size: once

CDR3: CASSPFRGTQYF
DNA: TGTGCCAGCAGCCCCTTTCGGGGGACGCAGTATTTT
D: -
J: TRBJ2-3
V: TRBV11-2
length: 12
size: -

CDR3: CATSLGLAEQFF
DNA: TGTGCCACCAGCCTGGGACTAGCAGAGCAGTTCTTC
D: TRBD2
J: TRBJ2-1
V: TRBV15
length: 12
size: -

CDR3: CASSPGLAGDEQYF
DNA: TGTGCCAGTAGTCCGGGACTAGCGGGAGACGAGCAGTACTTC
D: TRBD2
J: TRBJ2-7
V: TRBV19
length: 14
size: -

CDR3: CASSPPSQVVYNEQFF
DNA: TGTGCCAGCAGCCCGCCCTCGCAGGTGGTGTACAATGAGCAGTTCTTC
D: -
J: TRBJ2-1
V: TRBV13
length: 16
size: -

CDR3: CSARGAYEQYF
DNA: TGCAGTGCTAGGGGGGCCTACGAGCAGTACTTC
D: -
J: TRBJ2-7
V: TRBV20-1
length: 11
size: -

CDR3: CAWNDNRRNRYEQYF
DNA: TGTGCCTGGAACGATAATAGGCGGAACCGTTACGAGCAGTACTTC
D: -
J: TRBJ2-7
V: TRBV30
length: 15
size: -

CDR3: CAIAEELNSGNTIYF
DNA: TGTGCCATCGCGGAAGAACTTAACTCTGGAAACACCATATATTTT
D: -
J: TRBJ1-3
V: TRBV10-3
length: 15
size: -

CDR3: CASTLGGTYEQYF
DNA: TGTGCCAGCACCCTAGGCGGGACCTACGAGCAGTACTTC
D: -
J: TRBJ2-7
V: TRBV28
length: 13
size: -

CDR3: CASSNMAEALRDTQYF
DNA: TGTGCCAGCAGTAATATGGCGGAGGCTCTCCGGGATACGCAGTATTTT
D: -
J: TRBJ2-3
V: TRBV2
length: 16
size: -

CDR3: CASSDPGLSTDTQYF
DNA: TGTGCCAGCAGTGACCCGGGACTTAGCACAGATACGCAGTATTTT
D: -
J: TRBJ2-3
V: TRBV6-1
length: 15
size: once